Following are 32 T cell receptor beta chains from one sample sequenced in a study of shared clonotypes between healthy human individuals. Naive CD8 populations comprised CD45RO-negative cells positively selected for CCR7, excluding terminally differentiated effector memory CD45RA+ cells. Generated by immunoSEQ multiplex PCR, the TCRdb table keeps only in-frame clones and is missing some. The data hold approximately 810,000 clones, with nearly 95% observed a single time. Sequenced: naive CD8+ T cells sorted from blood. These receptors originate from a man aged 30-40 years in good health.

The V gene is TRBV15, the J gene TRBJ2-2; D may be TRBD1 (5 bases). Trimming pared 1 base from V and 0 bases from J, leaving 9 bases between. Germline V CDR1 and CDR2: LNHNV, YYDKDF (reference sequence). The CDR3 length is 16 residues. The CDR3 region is CATSRVGRSNTGELFF. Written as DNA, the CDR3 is TGTGCCACCAGCAGAGTGGGGCGCTCGAACACCGGGGAGCTGTTTTTT. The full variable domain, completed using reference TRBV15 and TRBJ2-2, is DAMVIQNPRYQVTQFGKPVTLSCSQTLNHNVMYWYQQKSSQAPKLLFHYYDKDFNNEADTPDNFQSRRPNTSFCFLDIRSPGLGDTAMYLCATSRVGRSNTGELFFGEGSRLTVL.

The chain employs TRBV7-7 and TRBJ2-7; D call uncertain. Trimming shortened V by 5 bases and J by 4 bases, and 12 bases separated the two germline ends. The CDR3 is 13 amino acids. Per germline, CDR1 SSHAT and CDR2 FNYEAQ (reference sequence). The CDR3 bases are TGTGCCAGCAGCCCAGACGGACGTTACGAGCAGTACTTC. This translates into CASSPDGRYEQYF.

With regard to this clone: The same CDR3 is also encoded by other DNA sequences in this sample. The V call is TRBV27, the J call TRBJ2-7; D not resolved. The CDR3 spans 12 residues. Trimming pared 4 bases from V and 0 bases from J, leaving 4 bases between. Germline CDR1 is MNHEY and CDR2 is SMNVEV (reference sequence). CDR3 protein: CASSSGSYEQYF. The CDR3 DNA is TGTGCCAGCAGTTCGGGCTCCTACGAGCAGTACTTC.

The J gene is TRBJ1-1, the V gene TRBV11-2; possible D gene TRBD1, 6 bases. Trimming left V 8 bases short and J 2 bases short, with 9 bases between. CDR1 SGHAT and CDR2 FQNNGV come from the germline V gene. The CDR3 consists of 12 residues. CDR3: CASGQRNTEAFF. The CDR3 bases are TGTGCCAGCGGACAGCGTAACACTGAAGCTTTCTTT.

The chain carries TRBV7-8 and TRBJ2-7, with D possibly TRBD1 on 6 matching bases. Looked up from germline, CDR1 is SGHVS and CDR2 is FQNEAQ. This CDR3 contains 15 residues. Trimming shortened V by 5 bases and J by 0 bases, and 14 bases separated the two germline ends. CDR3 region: CASSPKTGSSYEQYF. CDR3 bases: TGTGCCAGCAGCCCAAAGACAGGTAGCTCCTACGAGCAGTACTTC.

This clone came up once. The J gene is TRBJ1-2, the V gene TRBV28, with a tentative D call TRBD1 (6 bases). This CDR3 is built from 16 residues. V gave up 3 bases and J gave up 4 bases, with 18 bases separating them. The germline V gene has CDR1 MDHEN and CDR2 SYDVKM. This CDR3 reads CASSFPTEQGIYGYTF. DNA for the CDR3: TGTGCCAGCAGTTTCCCCACCGAACAGGGTATCTATGGCTACACCTTC.

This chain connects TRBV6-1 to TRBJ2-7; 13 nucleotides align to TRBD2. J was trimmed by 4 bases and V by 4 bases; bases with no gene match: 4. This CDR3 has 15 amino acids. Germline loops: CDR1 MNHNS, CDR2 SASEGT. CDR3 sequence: CASSAGLAGVYEQYF. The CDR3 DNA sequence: TGTGCCAGCAGTGCAGGACTAGCGGGAGTATACGAGCAGTACTTC.

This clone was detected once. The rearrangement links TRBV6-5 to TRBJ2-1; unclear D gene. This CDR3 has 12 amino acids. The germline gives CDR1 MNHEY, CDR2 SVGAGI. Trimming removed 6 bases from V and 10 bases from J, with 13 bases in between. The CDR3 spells CASSPNGEEQFF. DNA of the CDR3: TGTGCCAGCAGCCCCAATGGAGAAGAGCAGTTCTTC.

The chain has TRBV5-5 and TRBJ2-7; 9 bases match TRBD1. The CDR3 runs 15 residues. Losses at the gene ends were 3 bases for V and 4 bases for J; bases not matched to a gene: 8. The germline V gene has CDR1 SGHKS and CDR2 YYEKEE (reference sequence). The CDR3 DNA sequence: TGTGCCAGCAGCTCGTTAGGGACAGGGTGGTACGAGCAGTACTTC. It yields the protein CASSSLGTGWYEQYF.

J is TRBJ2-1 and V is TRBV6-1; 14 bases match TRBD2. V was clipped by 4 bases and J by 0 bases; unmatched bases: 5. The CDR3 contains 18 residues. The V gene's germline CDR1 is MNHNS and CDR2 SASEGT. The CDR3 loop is CASSAGTSGRGSYNEQFF. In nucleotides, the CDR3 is TGTGCCAGCAGTGCCGGGACTAGCGGGAGAGGCTCCTACAATGAGCAGTTCTTC.

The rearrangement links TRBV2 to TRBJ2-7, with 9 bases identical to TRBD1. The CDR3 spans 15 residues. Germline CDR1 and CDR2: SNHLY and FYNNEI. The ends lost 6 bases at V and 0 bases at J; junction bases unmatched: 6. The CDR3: CASRKGQGNSYEQYF. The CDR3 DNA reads TGTGCCAGCAGAAAGGGACAGGGAAACTCCTACGAGCAGTACTTC.

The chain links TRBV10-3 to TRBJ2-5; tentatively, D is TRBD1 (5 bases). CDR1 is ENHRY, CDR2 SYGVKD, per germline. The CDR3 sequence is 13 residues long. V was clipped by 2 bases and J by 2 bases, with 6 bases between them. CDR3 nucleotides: TGTGCCATCAGTGAGGACAGACAAGAGACCCAGTACTTC. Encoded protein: CAISEDRQETQYF.

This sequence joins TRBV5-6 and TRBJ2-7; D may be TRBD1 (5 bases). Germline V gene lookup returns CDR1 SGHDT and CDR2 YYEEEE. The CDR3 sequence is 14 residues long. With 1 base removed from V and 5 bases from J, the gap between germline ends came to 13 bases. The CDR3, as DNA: TGTGCCAGCAGCTTGACAGGCAGTTCCCACGAGCAGTACTTC. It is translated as CASSLTGSSHEQYF.

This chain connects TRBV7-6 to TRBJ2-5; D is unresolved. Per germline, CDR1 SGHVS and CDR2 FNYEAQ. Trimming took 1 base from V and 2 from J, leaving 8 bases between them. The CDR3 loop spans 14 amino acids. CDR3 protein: CASSLEADQETQYF. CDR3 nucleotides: TGTGCCAGCAGCTTAGAGGCTGATCAAGAGACCCAGTACTTC.

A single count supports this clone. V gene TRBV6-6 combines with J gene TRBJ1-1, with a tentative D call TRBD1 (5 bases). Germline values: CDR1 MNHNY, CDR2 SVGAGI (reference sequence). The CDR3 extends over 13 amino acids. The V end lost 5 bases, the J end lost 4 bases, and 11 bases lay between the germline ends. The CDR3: CASSAGRGTEAFF. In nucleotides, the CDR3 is TGTGCCAGCAGTGCTGGGAGGGGCACTGAAGCTTTCTTT.

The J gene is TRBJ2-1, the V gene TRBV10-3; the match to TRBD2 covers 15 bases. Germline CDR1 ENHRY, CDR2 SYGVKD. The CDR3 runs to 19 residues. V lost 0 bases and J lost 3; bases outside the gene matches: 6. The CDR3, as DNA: TGTGCCATCAGTGAGTCTTCGGGGGGACTAGCGGGAGGCTACAATGAGCAGTTCTTC. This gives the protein CAISESSGGLAGGYNEQFF.

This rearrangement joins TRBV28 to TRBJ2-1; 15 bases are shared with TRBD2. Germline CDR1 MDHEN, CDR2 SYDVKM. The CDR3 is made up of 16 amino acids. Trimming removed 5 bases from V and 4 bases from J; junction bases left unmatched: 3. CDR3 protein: CASSGLAGGPYNEQFF. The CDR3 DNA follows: TGTGCCAGCAGTGGACTAGCGGGAGGGCCGTACAATGAGCAGTTCTTC. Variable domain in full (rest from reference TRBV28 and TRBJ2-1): DVKVTQSSRYLVKRTGEKVFLECVQDMDHENMFWYRQDPGLGLRLIYFSYDVKMKEKGDIPEGYSVSREKKERFSLILESASTNQTSMYLCASSGLAGGPYNEQFFGPGTRLTVL.

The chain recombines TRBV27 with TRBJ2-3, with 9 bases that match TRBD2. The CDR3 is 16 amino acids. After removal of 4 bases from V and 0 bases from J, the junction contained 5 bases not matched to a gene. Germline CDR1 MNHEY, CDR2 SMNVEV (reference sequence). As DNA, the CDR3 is TGTGCCAGCAGTTCATGGACTAGCGCTAGCACAGATACGCAGTATTTT. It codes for CASSSWTSASTDTQYF.

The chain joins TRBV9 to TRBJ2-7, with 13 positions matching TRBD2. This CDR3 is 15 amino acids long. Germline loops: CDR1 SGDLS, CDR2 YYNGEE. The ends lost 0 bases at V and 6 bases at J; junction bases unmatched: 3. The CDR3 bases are TGTGCCAGCAGCGTAGGGACTAGCGGGAGAATCGAGCAGTACTTC. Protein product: CASSVGTSGRIEQYF.

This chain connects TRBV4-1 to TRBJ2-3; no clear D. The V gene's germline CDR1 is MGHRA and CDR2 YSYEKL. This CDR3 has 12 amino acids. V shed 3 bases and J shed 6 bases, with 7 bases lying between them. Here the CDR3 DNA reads TGCGCCAGCAGCCAGACATTTGATACGCAGTATTTT. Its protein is CASSQTFDTQYF.

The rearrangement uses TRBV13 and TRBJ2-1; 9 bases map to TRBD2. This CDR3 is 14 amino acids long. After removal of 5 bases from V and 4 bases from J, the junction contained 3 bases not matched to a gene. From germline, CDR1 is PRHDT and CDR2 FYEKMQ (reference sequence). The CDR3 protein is CASSLLAGYNEQFF. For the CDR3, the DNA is TGTGCCAGCAGCCTTCTAGCGGGGTACAATGAGCAGTTCTTC.

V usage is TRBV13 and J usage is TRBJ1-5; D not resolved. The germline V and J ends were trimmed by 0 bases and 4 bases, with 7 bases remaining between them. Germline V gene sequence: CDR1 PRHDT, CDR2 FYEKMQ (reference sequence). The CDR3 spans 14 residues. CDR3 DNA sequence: TGTGCCAGCAGCTTAGGCCGAGGGAATCAGCCCCAGCATTTT. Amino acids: CASSLGRGNQPQHF.

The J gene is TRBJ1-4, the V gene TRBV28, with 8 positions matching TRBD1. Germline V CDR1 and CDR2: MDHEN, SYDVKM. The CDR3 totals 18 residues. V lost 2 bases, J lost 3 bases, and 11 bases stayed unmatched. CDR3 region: CASSLVGQGLPANEKLFF. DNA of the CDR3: TGTGCCAGCAGTTTAGTAGGACAGGGCCTCCCGGCTAATGAAAAACTGTTTTTT.

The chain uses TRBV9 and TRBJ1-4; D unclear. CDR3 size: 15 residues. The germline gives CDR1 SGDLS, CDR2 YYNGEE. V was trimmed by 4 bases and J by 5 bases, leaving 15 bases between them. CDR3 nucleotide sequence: TGTGCCAGCAGCACCCACGGTGGAGAAAATGAAAAACTGTTTTTT. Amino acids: CASSTHGGENEKLFF.

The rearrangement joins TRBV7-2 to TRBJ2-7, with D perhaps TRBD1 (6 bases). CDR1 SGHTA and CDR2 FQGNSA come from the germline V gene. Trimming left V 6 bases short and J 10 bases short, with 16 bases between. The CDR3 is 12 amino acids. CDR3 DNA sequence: TGTGCCAGCAGGCAGGGGCGTGGCGATCAGTACTTC. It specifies CASRQGRGDQYF.

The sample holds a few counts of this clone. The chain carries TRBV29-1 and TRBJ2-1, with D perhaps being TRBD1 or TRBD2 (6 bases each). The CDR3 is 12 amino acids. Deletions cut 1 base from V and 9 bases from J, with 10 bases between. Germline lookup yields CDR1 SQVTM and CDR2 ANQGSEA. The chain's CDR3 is CSVEGGAAEQFF. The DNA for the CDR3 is TGCAGCGTTGAAGGGGGGGCTGCTGAGCAGTTCTTC.

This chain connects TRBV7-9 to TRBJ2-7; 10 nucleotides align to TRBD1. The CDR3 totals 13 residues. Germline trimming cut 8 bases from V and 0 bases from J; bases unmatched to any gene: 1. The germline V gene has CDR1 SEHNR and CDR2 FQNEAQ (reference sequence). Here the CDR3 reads CASGDRGSYEQYF. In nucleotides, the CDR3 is TGTGCCAGCGGGGACAGGGGCTCCTACGAGCAGTACTTC. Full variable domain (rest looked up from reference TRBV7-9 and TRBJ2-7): DTGVSQNPRHKITKRGQNVTFRCDPISEHNRLYWYRQTLGQGPEFLTYFQNEAQLEKSRLLSDRFSAERPKGSFSTLEIQRTEQGDSAMYLCASGDRGSYEQYFGPGTRLTVT.

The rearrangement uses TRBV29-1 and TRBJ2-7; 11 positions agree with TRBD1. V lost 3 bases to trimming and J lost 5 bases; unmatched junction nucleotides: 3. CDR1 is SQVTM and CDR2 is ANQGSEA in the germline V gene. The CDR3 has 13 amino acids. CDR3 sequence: CSVDMDRGHEQYF. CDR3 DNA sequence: TGCAGCGTTGACATGGACAGGGGGCACGAGCAGTACTTC.

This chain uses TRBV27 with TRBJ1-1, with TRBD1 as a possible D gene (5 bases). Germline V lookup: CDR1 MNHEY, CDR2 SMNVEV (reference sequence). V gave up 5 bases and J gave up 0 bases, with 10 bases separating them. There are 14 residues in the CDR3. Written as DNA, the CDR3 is TGTGCCAGCAGTCCGGGGCCATTGAACACTGAAGCTTTCTTT. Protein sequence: CASSPGPLNTEAFF.

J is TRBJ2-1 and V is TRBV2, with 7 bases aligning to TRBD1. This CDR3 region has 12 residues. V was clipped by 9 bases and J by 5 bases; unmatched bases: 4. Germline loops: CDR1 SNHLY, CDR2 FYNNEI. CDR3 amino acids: CARRQGNNEQFF. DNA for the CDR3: TGTGCCAGAAGACAGGGAAACAATGAGCAGTTCTTC.

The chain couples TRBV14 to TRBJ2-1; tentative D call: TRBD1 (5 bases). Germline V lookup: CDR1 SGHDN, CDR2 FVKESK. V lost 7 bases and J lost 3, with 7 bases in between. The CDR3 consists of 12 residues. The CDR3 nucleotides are TGTGCCAGCACCGACAGCTACAATGAGCAGTTCTTC. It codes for CASTDSYNEQFF.

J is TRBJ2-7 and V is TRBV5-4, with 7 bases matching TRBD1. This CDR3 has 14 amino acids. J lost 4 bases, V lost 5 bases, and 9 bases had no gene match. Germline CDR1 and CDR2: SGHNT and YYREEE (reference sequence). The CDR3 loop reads CASRIQGQTYEQYF. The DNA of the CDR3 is TGTGCCAGCAGAATACAGGGGCAGACTTACGAGCAGTACTTC. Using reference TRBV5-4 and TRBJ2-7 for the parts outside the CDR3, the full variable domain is ETGVTQSPTHLIKTRGQQVTLRCSSQSGHNTVSWYQQALGQGPQFIFQYYREEENGRGNFPPRFSGLQFPNYSSELNVNALELDDSALYLCASRIQGQTYEQYFGPGTRLTVT.